This T cell receptor (beta chain) emerged from a study of T cell repertoires in cytomegalovirus infection. This CDR3 spans 16 amino acids. Trimming removed 6 bases from V and 5 bases from J, with 22 bases in between. Germline CDR1 and CDR2: MNHEY and SVGEGT. TCRdb re-called the reads with MiXCR, one entry per CDR3 protein. The top ten hold 7.5% to 10% of the sample, which has more than 250,000 distinct CDR3 sequences, roughly an eighth seen once. There are a few counts of this clonotype. V gene TRBV6-2 or TRBV6-3 combines with J gene TRBJ2-5; TRBD2 might be the D (5 bases). The receptor was derived from a human donor in good health (CMV status not recorded). Some clones in this sample may be carry-over from other donors' samples. The sequenced sample was PBMCs. Here the CDR3 reads CASRESSAKGGETQYF. DNA for the CDR3: TGTGCCAGCAGAGAGTCGTCTGCCAAGGGCGGGGAGACCCAGTACTTC.